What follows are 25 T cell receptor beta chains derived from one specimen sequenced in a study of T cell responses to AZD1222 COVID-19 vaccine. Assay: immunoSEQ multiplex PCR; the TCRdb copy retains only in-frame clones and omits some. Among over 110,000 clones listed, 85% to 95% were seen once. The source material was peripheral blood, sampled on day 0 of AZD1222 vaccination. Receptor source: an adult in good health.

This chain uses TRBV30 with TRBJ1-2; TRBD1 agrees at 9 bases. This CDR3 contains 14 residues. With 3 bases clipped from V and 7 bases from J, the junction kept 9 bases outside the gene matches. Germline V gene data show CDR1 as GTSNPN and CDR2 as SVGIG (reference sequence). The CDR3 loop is CAWRKRDRALGYTF. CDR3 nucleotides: TGTGCCTGGAGGAAGCGGGACAGGGCGCTTGGCTACACCTTC.

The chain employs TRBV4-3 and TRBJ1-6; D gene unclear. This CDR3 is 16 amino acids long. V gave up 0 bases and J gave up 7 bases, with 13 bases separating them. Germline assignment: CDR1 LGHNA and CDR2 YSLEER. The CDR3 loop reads CASSQDPVLMNSPLHF. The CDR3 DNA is TGCGCCAGCAGCCAAGATCCCGTACTGATGAATTCACCCCTCCACTTT.

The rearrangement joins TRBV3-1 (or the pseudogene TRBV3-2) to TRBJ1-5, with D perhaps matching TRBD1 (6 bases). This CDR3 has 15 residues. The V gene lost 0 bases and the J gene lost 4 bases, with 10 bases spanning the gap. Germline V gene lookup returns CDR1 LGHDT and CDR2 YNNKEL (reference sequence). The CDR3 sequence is CASSQDQQGNQPQHF. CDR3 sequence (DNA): TGTGCCAGCAGCCAAGATCAACAGGGTAATCAGCCCCAGCATTTT.

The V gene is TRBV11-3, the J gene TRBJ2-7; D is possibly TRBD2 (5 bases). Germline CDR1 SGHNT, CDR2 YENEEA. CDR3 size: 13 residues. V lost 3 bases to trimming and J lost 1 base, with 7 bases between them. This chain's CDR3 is CASSLTISYEQYF. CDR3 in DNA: TGTGCCAGCAGCTTGACTATATCCTACGAGCAGTACTTC.

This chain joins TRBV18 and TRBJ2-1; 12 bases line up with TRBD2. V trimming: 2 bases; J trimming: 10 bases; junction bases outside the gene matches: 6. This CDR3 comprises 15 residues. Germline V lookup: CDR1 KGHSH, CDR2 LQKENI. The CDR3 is CASSPGLAGNPEQFF. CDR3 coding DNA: TGTGCCAGCTCACCAGGACTAGCGGGGAATCCCGAGCAGTTCTTC.

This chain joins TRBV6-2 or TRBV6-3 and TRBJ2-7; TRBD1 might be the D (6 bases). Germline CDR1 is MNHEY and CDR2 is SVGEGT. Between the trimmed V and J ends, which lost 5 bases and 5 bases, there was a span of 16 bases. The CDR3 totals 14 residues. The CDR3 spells CASSPGTLLDEQYF. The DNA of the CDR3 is TGTGCCAGCAGTCCCGGGACATTATTGGACGAGCAGTACTTC.

This CDR3 is CASSPHPENTGELFF. CDR3 in DNA: TGTGCCAGCAGCCCCCATCCAGAGAACACCGGGGAGCTGTTTTTT. The chain recombines TRBV3-1 (or the pseudogene TRBV3-2) with TRBJ2-2; D gene ambiguous. The CDR3 totals 15 residues. V dropped 4 bases and J dropped 1 base, with 10 bases sitting between them. Germline V gene data show CDR1 as LGHDT and CDR2 as YNNKEL (reference sequence).

CDR3 DNA sequence: TGCGCCAGCAGCCAAGAAGAACAGGACTATGGCTACACCTTC. Its protein is CASSQEEQDYGYTF. The chain carries TRBV4-3 and TRBJ1-2; a possible D gene is TRBD1 (5 bases). Germline V gene lookup returns CDR1 LGHNA and CDR2 YSLEER. Trimming pared 0 bases from V and 3 bases from J, leaving 8 bases between. The CDR3 extends over 14 amino acids.

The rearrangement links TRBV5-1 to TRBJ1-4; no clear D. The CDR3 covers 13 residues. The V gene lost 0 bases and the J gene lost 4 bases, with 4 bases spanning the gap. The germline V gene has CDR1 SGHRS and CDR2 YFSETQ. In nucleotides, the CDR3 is TGCGCCAGCAGCTTGGTCAGTAATGAAAAACTGTTTTTT. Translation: CASSLVSNEKLFF.

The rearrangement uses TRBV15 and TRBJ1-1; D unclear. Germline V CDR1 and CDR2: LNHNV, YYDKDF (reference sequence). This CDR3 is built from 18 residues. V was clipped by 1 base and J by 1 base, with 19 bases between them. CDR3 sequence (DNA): TGTGCCACCAGCAGAGTTTTTATTGACCTAGAGGGGAACACTGAAGCTTTCTTT. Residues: CATSRVFIDLEGNTEAFF.

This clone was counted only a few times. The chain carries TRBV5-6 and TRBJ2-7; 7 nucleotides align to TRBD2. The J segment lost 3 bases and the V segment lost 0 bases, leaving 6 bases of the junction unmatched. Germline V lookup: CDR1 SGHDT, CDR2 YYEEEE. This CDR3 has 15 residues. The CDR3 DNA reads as TGTGCCAGCAGCTTGGCAATTAGCGGGCTCTACGAGCAGTACTTC. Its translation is CASSLAISGLYEQYF. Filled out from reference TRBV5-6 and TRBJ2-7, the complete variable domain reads DAGVTQSPTHLIKTRGQQVTLRCSPKSGHDTVSWYQQALGQGPQFIFQYYEEEERQRGNFPDRFSGHQFPNYSSELNVNALLLGDSALYLCASSLAISGLYEQYFGPGTRLTVT.

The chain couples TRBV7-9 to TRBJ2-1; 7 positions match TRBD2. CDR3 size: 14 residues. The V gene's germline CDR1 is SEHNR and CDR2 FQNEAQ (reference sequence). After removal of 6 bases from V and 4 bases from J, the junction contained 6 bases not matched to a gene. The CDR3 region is CASRGTIEYNEQFF. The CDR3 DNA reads TGTGCCAGCAGAGGGACTATCGAATACAATGAGCAGTTCTTC.

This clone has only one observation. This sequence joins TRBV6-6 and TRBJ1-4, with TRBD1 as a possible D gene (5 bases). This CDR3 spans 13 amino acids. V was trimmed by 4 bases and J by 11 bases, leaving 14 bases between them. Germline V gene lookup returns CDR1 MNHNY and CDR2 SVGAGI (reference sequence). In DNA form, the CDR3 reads TGTGCCAGCAGTTCGGGGGGGGATTGGAAACTGTTTTTT. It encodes CASSSGGDWKLFF.

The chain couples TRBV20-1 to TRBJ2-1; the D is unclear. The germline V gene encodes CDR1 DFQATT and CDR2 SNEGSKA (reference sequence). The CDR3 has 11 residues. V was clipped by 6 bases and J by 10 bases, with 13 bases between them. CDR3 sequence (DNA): TGCAGTGCACGCCACACGAAGGAGCAGTTCTTC. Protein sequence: CSARHTKEQFF.

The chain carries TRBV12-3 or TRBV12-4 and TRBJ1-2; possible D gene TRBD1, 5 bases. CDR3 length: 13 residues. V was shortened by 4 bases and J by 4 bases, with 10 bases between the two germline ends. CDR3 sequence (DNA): TGTGCCAGCAGTTGGGGGAATATCTATGGCTACACCTTC. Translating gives CASSWGNIYGYTF.

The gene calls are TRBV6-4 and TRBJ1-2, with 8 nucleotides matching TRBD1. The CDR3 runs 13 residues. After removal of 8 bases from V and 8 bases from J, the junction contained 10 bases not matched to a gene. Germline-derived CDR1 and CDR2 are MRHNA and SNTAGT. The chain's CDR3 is CASLGQGTMGYTF. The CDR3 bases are TGTGCCAGCTTAGGACAGGGCACGATGGGCTACACCTTC.

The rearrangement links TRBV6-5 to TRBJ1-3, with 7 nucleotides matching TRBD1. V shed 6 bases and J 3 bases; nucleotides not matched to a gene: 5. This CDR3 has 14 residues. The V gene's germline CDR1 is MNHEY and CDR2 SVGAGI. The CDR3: CASRKGADGNTIYF. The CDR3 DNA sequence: TGTGCCAGCAGGAAGGGGGCGGATGGAAACACCATATATTTT.

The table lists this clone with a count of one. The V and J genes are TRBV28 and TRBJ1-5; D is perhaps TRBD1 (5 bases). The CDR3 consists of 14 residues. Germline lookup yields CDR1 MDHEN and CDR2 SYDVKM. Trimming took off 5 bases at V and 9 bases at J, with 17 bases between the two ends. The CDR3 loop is CASSHPGAQRPQHF. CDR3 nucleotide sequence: TGTGCCAGCAGTCACCCCGGGGCCCAGCGGCCCCAGCATTTT.

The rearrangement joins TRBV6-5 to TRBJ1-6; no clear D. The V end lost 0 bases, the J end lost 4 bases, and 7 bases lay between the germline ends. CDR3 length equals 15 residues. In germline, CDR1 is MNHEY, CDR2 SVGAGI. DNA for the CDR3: TGTGCCAGCAGTTACTCGGGAGAGTATAATTCACCCCTCCACTTT. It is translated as CASSYSGEYNSPLHF.

The CDR3 region has the DNA TGCAGTGCTAGTAGGGACAGGAGCTACGAGCAGTACTTC. Translating gives CSASRDRSYEQYF. The chain combines TRBV20-1 with TRBJ2-7; TRBD1 matches at 8 bases. The trim removed 3 bases at V and 3 bases at J, leaving 4 bases unmatched. The length of the CDR3 is 13 residues. The germline CDR1 and CDR2 sequences are DFQATT and SNEGSKA (reference sequence).

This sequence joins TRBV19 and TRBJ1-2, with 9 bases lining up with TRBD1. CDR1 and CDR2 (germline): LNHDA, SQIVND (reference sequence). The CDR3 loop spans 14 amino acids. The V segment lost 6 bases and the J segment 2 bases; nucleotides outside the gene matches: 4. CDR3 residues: CASSEDRGNYGYTF. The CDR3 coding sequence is TGTGCCAGTAGCGAGGACAGGGGAAACTATGGCTACACCTTC.

The CDR3 loop reads CASSVDRVRRGTNTGELFF. CDR3 in DNA: TGTGCCAGTAGTGTCGACAGGGTCCGGCGGGGGACTAACACCGGGGAGCTGTTTTTT. The V call is TRBV19, the J call TRBJ2-2; D assignment may be TRBD1 or TRBD2 (7 bases each). Germline V gives CDR1 LNHDA, CDR2 SQIVND (reference sequence). V was trimmed by 5 bases and J by 2 bases, leaving 24 bases between them. The CDR3 length is 19 residues.

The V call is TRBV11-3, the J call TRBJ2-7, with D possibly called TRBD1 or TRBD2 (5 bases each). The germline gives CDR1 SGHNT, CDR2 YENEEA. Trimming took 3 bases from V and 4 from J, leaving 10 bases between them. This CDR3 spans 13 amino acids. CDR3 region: CASSLGVGYEQYF. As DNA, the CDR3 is TGTGCCAGCAGCTTGGGGGTGGGGTACGAGCAGTACTTC.

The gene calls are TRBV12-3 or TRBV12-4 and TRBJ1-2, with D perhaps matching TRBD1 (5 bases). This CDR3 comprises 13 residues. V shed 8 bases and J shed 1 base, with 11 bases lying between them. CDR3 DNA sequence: TGTGCCAGCTCCGCAGGGAATAACTATGGCTACACCTTC. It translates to CASSAGNNYGYTF.

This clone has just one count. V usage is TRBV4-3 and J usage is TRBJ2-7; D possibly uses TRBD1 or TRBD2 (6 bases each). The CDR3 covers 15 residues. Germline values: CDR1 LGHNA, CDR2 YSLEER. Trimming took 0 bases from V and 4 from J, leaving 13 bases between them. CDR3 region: CASSQEGQGRYEQYF. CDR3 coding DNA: TGCGCCAGCAGCCAAGAAGGGCAGGGGAGGTACGAGCAGTACTTC.